The T cell receptor beta chain described here comes from a study of T cells in Graves' hyperthyroidism and ophthalmopathy. Germline assignment: CDR1 SGHRS and CDR2 YFSETQ. The V gene lost 0 bases and the J gene lost 2 bases, with 10 bases spanning the gap. CDR3 length: 15 residues. Patients affected by ophthalmopathy presented a Clinical Activity Score of at least 3, a NOSPECS grade of at least 4, and disease duration below 3 months. Patients were excluded because of uncontrolled infection, other autoimmune disease, pregnancy or lactation. Together with thyroid ultrasound, orbital computed tomography, serum thyroxine and TRAb, clinical symptoms were used for diagnoses. Template material for amplifying TCR beta CDR3 regions consisted of RNA transcripts. TCR CDR3 regions were first amplified by RT-PCR with HTBI primers. TCRdb called the multiplex PCR reads again in MiXCR, with one record for every CDR3 protein. This table has about 460,000 distinct CDR3 sequences, about 20% appearing once.

The clonotype was recovered from a woman in her 70s with Graves' ophthalmopathy. The chain joins TRBV5-1 to TRBJ2-3, with D tentatively TRBD1 or TRBD2 (6 bases each). Sequenced material: blood. CDR3 region: CASSLGSGATDTQYF. The CDR3 DNA reads TGCGCCAGCAGCTTGGGGTCGGGGGCCACAGATACGCAGTATTTT.